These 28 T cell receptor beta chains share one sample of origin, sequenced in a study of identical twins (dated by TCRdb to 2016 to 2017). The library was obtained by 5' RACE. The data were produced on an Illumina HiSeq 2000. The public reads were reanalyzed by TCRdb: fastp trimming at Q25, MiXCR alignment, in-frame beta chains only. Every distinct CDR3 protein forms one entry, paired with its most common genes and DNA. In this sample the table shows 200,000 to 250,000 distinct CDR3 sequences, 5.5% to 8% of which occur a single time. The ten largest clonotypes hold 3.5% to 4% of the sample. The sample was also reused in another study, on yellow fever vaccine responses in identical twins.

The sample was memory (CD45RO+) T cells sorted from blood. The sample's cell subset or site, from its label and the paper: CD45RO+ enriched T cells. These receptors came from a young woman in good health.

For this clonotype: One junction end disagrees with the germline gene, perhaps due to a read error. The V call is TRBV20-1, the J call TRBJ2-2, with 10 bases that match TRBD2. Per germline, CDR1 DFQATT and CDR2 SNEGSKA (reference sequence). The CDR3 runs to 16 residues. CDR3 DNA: TGCTGTGCTAGCAACCTAGCGGGGGTTCACACCGGGGAGCTGTTTTTT. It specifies CCASNLAGVHTGELFF.

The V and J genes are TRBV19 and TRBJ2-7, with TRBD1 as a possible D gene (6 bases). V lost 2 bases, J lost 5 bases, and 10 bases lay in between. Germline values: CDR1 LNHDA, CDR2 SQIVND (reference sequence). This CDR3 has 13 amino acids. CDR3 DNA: TGTGCCAGTAGTATATTTGGGGGCGACGAGCAGTACGTC. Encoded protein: CASSIFGGDEQYV.

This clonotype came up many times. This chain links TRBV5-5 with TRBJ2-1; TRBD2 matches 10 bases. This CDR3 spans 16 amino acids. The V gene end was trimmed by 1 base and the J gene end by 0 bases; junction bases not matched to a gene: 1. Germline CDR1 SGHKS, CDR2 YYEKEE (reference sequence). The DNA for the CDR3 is TGTGCCAGCAGCTTGAGCGGGGGGGGCTCCTACAATGAGCAGTTCTTC. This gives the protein CASSLSGGGSYNEQFF.

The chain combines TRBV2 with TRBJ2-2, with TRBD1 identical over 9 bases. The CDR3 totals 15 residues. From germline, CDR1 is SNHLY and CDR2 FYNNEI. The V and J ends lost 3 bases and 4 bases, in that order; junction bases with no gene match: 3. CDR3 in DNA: TGTGCCAGCAGTGAGGAGACAGGGGGCACCGGGGAGCTGTTTTTT. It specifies CASSEETGGTGELFF.

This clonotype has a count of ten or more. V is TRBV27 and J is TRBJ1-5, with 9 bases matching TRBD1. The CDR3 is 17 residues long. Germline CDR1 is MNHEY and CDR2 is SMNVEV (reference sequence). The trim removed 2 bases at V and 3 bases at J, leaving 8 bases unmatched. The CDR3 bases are TGTGCCAGCAGTTTAGCCGGGGGACAGGGCTCCAATCAGCCCCAGCATTTT. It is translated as CASSLAGGQGSNQPQHF.

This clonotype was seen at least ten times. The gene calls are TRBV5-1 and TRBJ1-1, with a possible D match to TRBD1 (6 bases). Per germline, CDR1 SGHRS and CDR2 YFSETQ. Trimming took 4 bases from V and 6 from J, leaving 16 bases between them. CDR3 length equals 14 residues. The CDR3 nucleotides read TGCGCCAGCAGCCCGACCCGACAGGCCCCTGAAGCTTTCTTT. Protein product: CASSPTRQAPEAFF.

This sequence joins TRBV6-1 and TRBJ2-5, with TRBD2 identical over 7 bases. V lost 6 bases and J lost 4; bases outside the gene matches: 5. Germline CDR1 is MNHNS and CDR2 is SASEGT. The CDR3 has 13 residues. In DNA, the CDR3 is TGTGCCAGCAGATCGGGGGAGGGAGAGACCCAGTACTTC. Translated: CASRSGEGETQYF.

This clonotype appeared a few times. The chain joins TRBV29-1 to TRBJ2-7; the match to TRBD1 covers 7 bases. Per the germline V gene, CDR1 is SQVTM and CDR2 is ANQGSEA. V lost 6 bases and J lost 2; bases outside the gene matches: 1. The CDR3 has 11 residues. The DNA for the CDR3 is TGCAGCGTCGGGACAGCCTACGAGCAGTACTTC. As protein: CSVGTAYEQYF.

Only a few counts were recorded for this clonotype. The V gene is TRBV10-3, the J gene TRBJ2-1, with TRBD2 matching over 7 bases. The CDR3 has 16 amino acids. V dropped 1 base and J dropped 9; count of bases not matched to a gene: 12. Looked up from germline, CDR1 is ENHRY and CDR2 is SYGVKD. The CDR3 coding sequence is TGTGCCATCAGTGAGTTGGCTAGCGGAGCGCCAACTGAGCAGTTCTTC. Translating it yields CAISELASGAPTEQFF.

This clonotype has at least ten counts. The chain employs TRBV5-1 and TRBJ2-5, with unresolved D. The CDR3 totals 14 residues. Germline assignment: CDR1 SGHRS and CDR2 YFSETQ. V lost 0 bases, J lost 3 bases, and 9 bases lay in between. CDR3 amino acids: CASSLERSEETQYF. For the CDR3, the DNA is TGCGCCAGCAGCTTGGAGAGGTCCGAAGAGACCCAGTACTTC.

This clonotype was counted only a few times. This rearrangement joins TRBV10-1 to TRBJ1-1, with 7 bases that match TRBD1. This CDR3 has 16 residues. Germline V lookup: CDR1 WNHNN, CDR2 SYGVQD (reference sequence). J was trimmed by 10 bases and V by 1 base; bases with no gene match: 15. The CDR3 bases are TGCGCCAGCAGTGAGTTCGGGACAGATAACACTGTGGGAGCTTTCTTT. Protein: CASSEFGTDNTVGAFF.

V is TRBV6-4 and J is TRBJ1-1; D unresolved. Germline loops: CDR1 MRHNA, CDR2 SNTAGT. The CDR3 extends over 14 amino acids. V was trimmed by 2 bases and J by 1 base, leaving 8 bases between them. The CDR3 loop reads CASSDGGENTEAFF. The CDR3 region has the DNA TGTGCCAGCAGTGACGGCGGGGAGAACACTGAAGCTTTCTTT.

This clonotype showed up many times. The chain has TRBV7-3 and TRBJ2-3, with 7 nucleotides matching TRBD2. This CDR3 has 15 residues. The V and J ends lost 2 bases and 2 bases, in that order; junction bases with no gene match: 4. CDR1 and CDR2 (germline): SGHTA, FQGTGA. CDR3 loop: CASSLGGRATDTQYF. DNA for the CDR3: TGTGCCAGCAGCTTAGGGGGGAGGGCCACAGATACGCAGTATTTT.

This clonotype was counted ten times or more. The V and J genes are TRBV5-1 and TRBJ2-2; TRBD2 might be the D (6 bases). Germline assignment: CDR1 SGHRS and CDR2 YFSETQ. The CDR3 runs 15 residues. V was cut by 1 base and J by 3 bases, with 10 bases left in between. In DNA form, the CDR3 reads TGCGCCAGCAGCTTGTTGTGGGAGGACACCGGGGAGCTGTTTTTT. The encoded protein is CASSLLWEDTGELFF. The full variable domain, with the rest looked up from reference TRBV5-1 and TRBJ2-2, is KAGVTQTPRYLIKTRGQQVTLSCSPISGHRSVSWYQQTPGQGLQFLFEYFSETQRNKGNFPGRFSGRQFSNSRSEMNVSTLELGDSALYLCASSLLWEDTGELFFGEGSRLTVL.

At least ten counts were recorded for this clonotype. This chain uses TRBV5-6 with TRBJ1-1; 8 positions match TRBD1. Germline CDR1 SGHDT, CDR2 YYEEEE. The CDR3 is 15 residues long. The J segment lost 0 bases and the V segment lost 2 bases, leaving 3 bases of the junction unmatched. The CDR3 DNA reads TGTGCCAGCAGCTTACGGACAGGGATGAACACTGAAGCTTTCTTT. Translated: CASSLRTGMNTEAFF.

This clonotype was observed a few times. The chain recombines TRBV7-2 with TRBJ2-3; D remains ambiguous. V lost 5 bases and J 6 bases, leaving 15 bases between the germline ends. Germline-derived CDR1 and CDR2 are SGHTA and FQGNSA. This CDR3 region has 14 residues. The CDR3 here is CASSPQAQRDTQYF. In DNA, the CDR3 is TGTGCCAGCAGCCCCCAGGCCCAAAGGGATACGCAGTATTTT. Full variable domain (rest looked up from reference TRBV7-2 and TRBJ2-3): GAGVSQSPSNKVTEKGKDVELRCDPISGHTALYWYRQSLGQGLEFLIYFQGNSAPDKSGLPSDRFSAERTGGSVSTLTIQRTQQEDSAVYLCASSPQAQRDTQYFGPGTRLTVL.

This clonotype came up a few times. The CDR3, as DNA: TGCGCCAGCAGCGCCGGACTAGCGGGAGTAGGGTACGAGCAGTACTTC. Its protein product is CASSAGLAGVGYEQYF. The chain joins TRBV5-1 to TRBJ2-7; 13 bases are shared with TRBD2. The CDR3 has 16 residues. From germline, CDR1 is SGHRS and CDR2 YFSETQ. J gave up 4 bases and V 4 bases, and 8 bases lay outside the gene matches. Combining the CDR3 with reference TRBV5-1 and TRBJ2-7 gives the whole variable domain KAGVTQTPRYLIKTRGQQVTLSCSPISGHRSVSWYQQTPGQGLQFLFEYFSETQRNKGNFPGRFSGRQFSNSRSEMNVSTLELGDSALYLCASSAGLAGVGYEQYFGPGTRLTVT.

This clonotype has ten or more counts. The CDR3 region is CASREIRDNTDTQYF. The CDR3 bases are TGTGCCAGCAGAGAAATAAGGGACAACACAGATACGCAGTATTTT. This chain links TRBV28 with TRBJ2-3; TRBD1 might be the D (6 bases). Trimming took 6 bases from V and 2 from J, leaving 15 bases between them. The V gene's germline CDR1 is MDHEN and CDR2 SYDVKM. There are 15 residues in the CDR3. The full variable domain, completed using reference TRBV28 and TRBJ2-3, is DVKVTQSSRYLVKRTGEKVFLECVQDMDHENMFWYRQDPGLGLRLIYFSYDVKMKEKGDIPEGYSVSREKKERFSLILESASTNQTSMYLCASREIRDNTDTQYFGPGTRLTVL.

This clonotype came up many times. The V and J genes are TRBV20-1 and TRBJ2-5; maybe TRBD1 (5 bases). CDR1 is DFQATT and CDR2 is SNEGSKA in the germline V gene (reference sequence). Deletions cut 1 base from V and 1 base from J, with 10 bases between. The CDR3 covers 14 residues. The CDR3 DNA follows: TGCAGTGCTAGAGGAAGACAGCCCCAAGAGACCCAGTACTTC. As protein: CSARGRQPQETQYF.

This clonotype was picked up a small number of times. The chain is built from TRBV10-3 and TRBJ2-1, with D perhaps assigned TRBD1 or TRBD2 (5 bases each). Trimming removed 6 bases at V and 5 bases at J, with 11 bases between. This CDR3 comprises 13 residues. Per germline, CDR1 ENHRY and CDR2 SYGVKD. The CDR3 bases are TGTGCCATCAGCGGGGACGGGAACAATGAGCAGTTCTTC. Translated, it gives CAISGDGNNEQFF.

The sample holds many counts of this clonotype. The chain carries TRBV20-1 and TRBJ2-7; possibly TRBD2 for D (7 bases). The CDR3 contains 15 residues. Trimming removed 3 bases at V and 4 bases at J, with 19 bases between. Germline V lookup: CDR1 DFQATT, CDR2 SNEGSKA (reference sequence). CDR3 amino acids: CSARLSGGRWYEQYV. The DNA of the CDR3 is TGCAGTGCTAGGTTATCGGGGGGCCGGTGGTACGAGCAGTACGTC.

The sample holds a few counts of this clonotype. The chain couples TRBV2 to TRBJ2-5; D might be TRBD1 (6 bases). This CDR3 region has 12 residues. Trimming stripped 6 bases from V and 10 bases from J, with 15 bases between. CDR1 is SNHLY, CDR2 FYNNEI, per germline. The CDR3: CASSNRVGDQYF. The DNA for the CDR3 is TGTGCCAGCAGCAACAGGGTCGGGGACCAGTACTTC.

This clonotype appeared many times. In DNA form, the CDR3 reads TGTGCCAGCAGTTCCCCGGCGGGGGTTCCGAATGAGCAGTTCTTC. Protein sequence: CASSSPAGVPNEQFF. The rearrangement joins TRBV6-2 or TRBV6-3 to TRBJ2-1, with TRBD2 matching 7 bases. CDR1 and CDR2 (germline): MNHEY, SVGEGT. The CDR3 covers 15 residues. Trimming took 4 bases from V and 7 from J; bases not matched to a gene: 10.

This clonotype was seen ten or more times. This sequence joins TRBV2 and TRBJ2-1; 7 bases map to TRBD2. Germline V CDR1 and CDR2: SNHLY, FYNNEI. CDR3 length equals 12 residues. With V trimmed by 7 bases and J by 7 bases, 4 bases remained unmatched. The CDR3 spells CASTQAGNEQFF. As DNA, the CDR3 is TGTGCCAGCACCCAAGCGGGAAATGAGCAGTTCTTC.

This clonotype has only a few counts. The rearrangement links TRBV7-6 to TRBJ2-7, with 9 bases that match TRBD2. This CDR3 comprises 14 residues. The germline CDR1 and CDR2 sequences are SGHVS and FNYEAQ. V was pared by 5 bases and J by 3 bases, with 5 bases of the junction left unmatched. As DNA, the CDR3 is TGTGCCAGCAGCGCGTCGACTAGCGGCTACGAGCAGTACTTC. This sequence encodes CASSASTSGYEQYF.

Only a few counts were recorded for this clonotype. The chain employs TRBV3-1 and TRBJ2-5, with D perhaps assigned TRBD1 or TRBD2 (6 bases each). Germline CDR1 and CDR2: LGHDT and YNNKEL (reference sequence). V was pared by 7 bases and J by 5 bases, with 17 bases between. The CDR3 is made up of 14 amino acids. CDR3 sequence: CASKPSGGRETQYF. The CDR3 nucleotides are TGTGCCAGCAAGCCCTCCGGGGGCCGGGAGACCCAGTACTTC.

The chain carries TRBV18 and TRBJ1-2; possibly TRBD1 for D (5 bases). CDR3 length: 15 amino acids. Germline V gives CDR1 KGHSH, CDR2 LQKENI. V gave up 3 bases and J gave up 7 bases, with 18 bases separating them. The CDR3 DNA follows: TGTGCCAGCTCACCCCAACAGGAGGTCCCTTCTGGCTACACCTTC. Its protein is CASSPQQEVPSGYTF.

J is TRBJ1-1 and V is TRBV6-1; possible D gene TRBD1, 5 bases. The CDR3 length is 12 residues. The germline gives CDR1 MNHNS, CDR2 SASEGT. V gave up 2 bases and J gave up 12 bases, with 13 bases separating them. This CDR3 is CASSEPKGLTFF. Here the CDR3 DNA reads TGTGCCAGCAGTGAACCGAAGGGGTTAACTTTCTTT.